The 9 T cell receptor beta chains given below trace back to one sample, sequenced in a study of blood T cell repertoires in COVID-19. Assay: immunoSEQ multiplex PCR; the TCRdb copy retains only in-frame clones and omits some. The sample holds 95,000 to 120,000 clones, over 75% seen once. Specimen: peripheral blood. These receptors originate from a human donor in a cohort sampled during active COVID-19.

The rearrangement joins TRBV5-5 to TRBJ1-1, with TRBD1 identical over 11 bases. This CDR3 region has 16 residues. Germline V gene data show CDR1 as SGHKS and CDR2 as YYEKEE (reference sequence). The junction had 6 bases not matched to a gene; V was cut back by 5 bases and J by 0 bases. The chain's CDR3 is CASRAGQGVMNTEAFF. DNA of the CDR3: TGTGCCAGCAGGGCGGGACAGGGGGTCATGAACACTGAAGCTTTCTTT.

The rearrangement links TRBV19 to TRBJ2-7; a possible D gene is TRBD2 (6 bases). From germline, CDR1 is LNHDA and CDR2 SQIVND (reference sequence). The CDR3 is 16 amino acids. V was clipped by 3 bases and J by 6 bases, with 21 bases between them. CDR3: CASSITGGLPSLEQYF. The CDR3 nucleotides read TGTGCCAGTAGTATCACTGGGGGACTTCCCTCTCTCGAGCAGTACTTC.

The rearrangement joins TRBV3-1 (or the pseudogene TRBV3-2) to TRBJ1-2; no reliable D call. Germline V CDR1 and CDR2: LGHDT, YNNKEL (reference sequence). Trimming pared 1 base from V and 8 bases from J, leaving 5 bases between. The CDR3 extends over 11 amino acids. The CDR3 loop reads CASSQGMGYTF. Written as DNA, the CDR3 is TGTGCCAGCAGCCAAGGTATGGGCTACACCTTC.

This chain connects TRBV7-3 to TRBJ2-3; possibly TRBD1 for D (6 bases). V was clipped by 5 bases and J by 4 bases, with 19 bases between them. The CDR3 spans 16 residues. The V gene's germline CDR1 is SGHTA and CDR2 FQGTGA. The CDR3 DNA reads as TGTGCCAGCAGCGCAACCTCACAGGGAGTCGCAGATACGCAGTATTTT. Translated, it gives CASSATSQGVADTQYF.

The gene calls are TRBV12-3 or TRBV12-4 and TRBJ2-7; a possible D gene is TRBD2 (5 bases). The CDR3 is 13 amino acids. V was shortened by 7 bases and J by 3 bases, with 13 bases between the two germline ends. For the CDR3, the DNA is TGTGCCAGCAAACGGGGTGCAGTCTACGAGCAGTACTTC. Protein product: CASKRGAVYEQYF.

The V call is TRBV5-6, the J call TRBJ1-5, with 9 bases identical to TRBD1. The CDR3 runs 14 residues. From germline, CDR1 is SGHDT and CDR2 YYEEEE. J lost 7 bases, V lost 3 bases, and 5 bases had no gene match. CDR3 in DNA: TGTGCCAGCAGCTCCGGACAGGGGCGGCAGCCCCAGCATTTT. Its protein product is CASSSGQGRQPQHF.

The J gene is TRBJ1-2, the V gene TRBV11-2, with TRBD1 identical over 7 bases. Germline loops: CDR1 SGHAT, CDR2 FQNNGV. V shed 3 bases, J shed 6 bases, and the junction held 7 bases outside the gene matches. The CDR3 consists of 14 residues. Written as DNA, the CDR3 is TGTGCCAGCAGCTTCCTCGAGCAGGGGGATGGCTACACCTTC. It yields the protein CASSFLEQGDGYTF.

CDR3 protein: CASSVDRGFDEQFF. The CDR3 nucleotides are TGCGCCAGCAGTGTGGACAGGGGGTTCGATGAGCAGTTCTTC. V is TRBV10-1 and J is TRBJ2-1; 10 bases map to TRBD1. The CDR3 spans 14 residues. The germline CDR1 and CDR2 sequences are WNHNN and SYGVQD (reference sequence). After removal of 4 bases from V and 8 bases from J, the junction contained 5 bases not matched to a gene.

In DNA form, the CDR3 reads TGTGCCAGCAGTGTGGGTAGCGGGAGCACAGATACGCAGTATTTT. This translates into CASSVGSGSTDTQYF. V usage is TRBV25-1 and J usage is TRBJ2-3; 7 nucleotides align to TRBD2. The CDR3 is made up of 15 amino acids. J gave up 0 bases and V 4 bases, and 4 bases lay outside the gene matches. Germline CDR1 MGHDK, CDR2 SYGVNS.